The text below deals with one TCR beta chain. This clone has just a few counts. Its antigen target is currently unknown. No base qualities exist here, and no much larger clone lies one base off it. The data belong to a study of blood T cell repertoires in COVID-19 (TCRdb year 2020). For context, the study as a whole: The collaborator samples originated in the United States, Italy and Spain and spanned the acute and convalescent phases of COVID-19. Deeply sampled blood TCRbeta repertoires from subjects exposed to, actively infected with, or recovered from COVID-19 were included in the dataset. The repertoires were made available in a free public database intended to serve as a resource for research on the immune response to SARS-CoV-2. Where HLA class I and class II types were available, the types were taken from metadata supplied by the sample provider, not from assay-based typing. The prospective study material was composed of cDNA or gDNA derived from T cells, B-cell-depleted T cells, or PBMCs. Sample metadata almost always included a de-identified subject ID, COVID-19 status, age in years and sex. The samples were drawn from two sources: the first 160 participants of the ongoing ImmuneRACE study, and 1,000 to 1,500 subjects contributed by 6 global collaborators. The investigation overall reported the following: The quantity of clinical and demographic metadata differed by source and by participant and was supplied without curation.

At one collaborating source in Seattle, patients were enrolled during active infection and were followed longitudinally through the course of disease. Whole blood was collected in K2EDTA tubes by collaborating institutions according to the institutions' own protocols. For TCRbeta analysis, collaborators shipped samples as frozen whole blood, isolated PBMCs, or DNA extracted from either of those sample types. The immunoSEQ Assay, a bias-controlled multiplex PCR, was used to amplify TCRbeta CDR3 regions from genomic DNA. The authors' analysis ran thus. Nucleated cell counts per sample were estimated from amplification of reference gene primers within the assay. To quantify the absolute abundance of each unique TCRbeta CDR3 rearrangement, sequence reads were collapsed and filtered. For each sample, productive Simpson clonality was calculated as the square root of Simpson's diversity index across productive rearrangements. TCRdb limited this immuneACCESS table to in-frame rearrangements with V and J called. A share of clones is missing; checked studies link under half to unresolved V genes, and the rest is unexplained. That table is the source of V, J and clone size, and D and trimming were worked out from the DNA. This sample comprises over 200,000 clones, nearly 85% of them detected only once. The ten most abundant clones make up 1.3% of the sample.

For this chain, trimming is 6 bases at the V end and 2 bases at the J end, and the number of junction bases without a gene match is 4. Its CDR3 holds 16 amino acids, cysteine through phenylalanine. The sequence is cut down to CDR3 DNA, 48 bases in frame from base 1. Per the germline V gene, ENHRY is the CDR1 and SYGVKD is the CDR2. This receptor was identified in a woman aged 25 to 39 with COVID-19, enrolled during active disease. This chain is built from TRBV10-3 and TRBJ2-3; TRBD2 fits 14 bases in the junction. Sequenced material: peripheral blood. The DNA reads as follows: TGTGCCATCAGCCCGGGACTAGCGGGGGTCACAGATACGCAGTATTTT. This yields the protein CAISPGLAGVTDTQYF.